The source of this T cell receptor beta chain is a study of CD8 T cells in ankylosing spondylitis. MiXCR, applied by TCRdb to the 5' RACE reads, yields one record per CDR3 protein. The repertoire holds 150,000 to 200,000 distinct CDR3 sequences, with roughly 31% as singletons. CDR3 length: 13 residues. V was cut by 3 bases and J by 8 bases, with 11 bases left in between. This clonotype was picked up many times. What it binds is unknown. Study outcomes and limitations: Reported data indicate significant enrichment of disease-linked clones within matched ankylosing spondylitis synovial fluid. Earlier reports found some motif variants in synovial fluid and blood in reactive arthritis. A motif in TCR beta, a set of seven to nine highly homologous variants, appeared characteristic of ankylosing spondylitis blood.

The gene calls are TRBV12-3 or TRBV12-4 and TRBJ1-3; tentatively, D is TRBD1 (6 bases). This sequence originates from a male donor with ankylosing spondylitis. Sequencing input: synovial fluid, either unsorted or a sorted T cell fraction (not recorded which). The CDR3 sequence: CASSLGGAYTIYF. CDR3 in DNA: TGTGCCAGCAGTTTGGGGGGGGCCTACACCATATATTTT.